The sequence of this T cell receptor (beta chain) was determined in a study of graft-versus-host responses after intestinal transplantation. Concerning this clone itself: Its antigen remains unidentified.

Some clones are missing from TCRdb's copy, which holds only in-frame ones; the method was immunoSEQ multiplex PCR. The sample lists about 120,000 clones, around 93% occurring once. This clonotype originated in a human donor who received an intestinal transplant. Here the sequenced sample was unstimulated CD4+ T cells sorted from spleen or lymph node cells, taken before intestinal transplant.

As DNA, the CDR3 is TGTGCCAGCAGTTTATATTTCGGGAACTACGAGCAGTACTTC. Protein: CASSLYFGNYEQYF. The chain links TRBV27 to TRBJ2-7; D may be TRBD2 (5 bases). CDR3 length: 14 amino acids. Germline lookup yields CDR1 MNHEY and CDR2 SMNVEV (reference sequence). The V gene lost 1 base and the J gene lost 3 bases, with 10 bases spanning the gap.